This T cell receptor beta chain was sequenced in a study of shared clonotypes between healthy human individuals. CD45RO negativity and positive selection for CCR7 defined naive CD8 cells, a population that excluded terminally differentiated effector memory CD45RA+ cells. The method was immunoSEQ multiplex PCR; TCRdb's version includes in-frame clones alone and lacks a portion of them. The sample holds 1.5 million to 2.5 million clones, about 95% seen once. The clonotype originates from a man younger than 35 in good health. The source material was naive CD8+ T cells sorted from blood.

CDR3: CASSVGGPSYEQYF. CDR3 DNA sequence: TGTGCCAGCAGCGTAGGAGGGCCATCCTACGAGCAGTACTTC. This chain uses TRBV14 with TRBJ2-7, with D tentatively TRBD2 (6 bases). Looked up from germline, CDR1 is SGHDN and CDR2 is FVKESK. There are 14 residues in the CDR3. Trimming removed 5 bases at V and 1 base at J, with 12 bases between.